What follows are 15 T cell receptor beta chains derived from one specimen sequenced in a study of monozygotic twins with inflammatory bowel disease. Reanalyzing the 5' RACE reads, TCRdb keeps one entry per CDR3 protein, without DNA. Here the sample table reports some 300,000 distinct CDR3 sequences. Material for sequencing was blood. These receptors all stem from a human donor with ulcerative colitis or Crohn's disease, or a healthy co-twin of an affected twin (not recorded which).

The chain carries TRBV7-2 and TRBJ2-7; TCRdb picks TRBD2, but there is no DNA to check that call. The CDR3 sequence is 14 residues long. CDR1 is SGHTA and CDR2 is FQGNSA in the germline V gene. The CDR3 loop reads CASSLNVSPYEQYF.

This chain links TRBV19 with TRBJ1-1. The CDR3 loop spans 14 amino acids. In germline, CDR1 is LNHDA, CDR2 SQIVND (reference sequence). CDR3 residues: CASSIEDVGAEAFF.

The chain is built from TRBV7-6 and TRBJ1-1; TCRdb selects TRBD1, and the lack of DNA leaves this call unchecked. The CDR3 is 14 amino acids. The germline V gene has CDR1 SGHVS and CDR2 FNYEAQ. This CDR3 is CASSSGPQNTEAFF.

The chain uses TRBV12-3 or TRBV12-4 and TRBJ2-3; the TRBD1 assignment by TCRdb is unverifiable without DNA. The CDR3 length is 11 residues. This CDR3 reads CASRYRVGLYF.

This sequence joins TRBV20-1 and TRBJ2-3; there is no DNA to check the TCRdb D call of TRBD1. The CDR3 covers 14 residues. Germline assignment: CDR1 DFQATT and CDR2 SNEGSKA (reference sequence). The CDR3 sequence is CSASTGLVTDTQYF.

The gene calls are TRBV29-1 and TRBJ2-1; TCRdb outputs TRBD1, but without DNA this stays unchecked. The CDR3 loop spans 17 amino acids. Germline V gives CDR1 SQVTM, CDR2 ANQGSEA. The CDR3 protein is CSVDEGPPVSSYNEQFF.

The CDR3 protein is CATLSGNTWSYEQYF. This chain joins TRBV11-2 and TRBJ2-7; as DNA is missing, the TRBD2 call by TCRdb cannot be tested. Germline V gene sequence: CDR1 SGHAT, CDR2 FQNNGV. This CDR3 has 15 amino acids.

The chain employs TRBV12-3 or TRBV12-4 and TRBJ1-5; TCRdb outputs TRBD1, but without DNA this stays unchecked. The CDR3 totals 14 residues. This CDR3 reads CASRVQGANQPQHF.

The chain combines TRBV5-4 with TRBJ2-1; TCRdb's D call of TRBD2 is untestable without DNA. CDR1 SGHNT and CDR2 YYREEE come from the germline V gene (reference sequence). This CDR3 has 15 residues. The chain's CDR3 is CASSPGLADYNEQFF.

The rearrangement links TRBV20-1 to TRBJ1-3. CDR1 DFQATT and CDR2 SNEGSKA come from the germline V gene (reference sequence). The CDR3 sequence is 15 residues long. CDR3 sequence: CSARDGQGPGNTIYF.

This chain uses TRBV15 with TRBJ1-2; the D call from TCRdb, TRBD1, cannot be confirmed without DNA. Germline loops: CDR1 LNHNV, CDR2 YYDKDF (reference sequence). This CDR3 contains 16 residues. CDR3 sequence: CATSGNRDRAIYGYTF.

This chain uses TRBV6-5 with TRBJ2-1; the TCRdb D gene call, TRBD2, has no DNA to confirm it. The CDR3 runs 13 residues. Per germline, CDR1 MNHEY and CDR2 SVGAGI. CDR3 residues: CASSYGLGDEQFF.

J is TRBJ2-7 and V is TRBV7-2; lacking DNA, the TRBD1 call made by TCRdb goes unchecked. The CDR3 has 15 residues. Germline V CDR1 and CDR2: SGHTA, FQGNSA. This CDR3 is CASSLVGTGSYEQYF. Combining the CDR3 with reference TRBV7-2 and TRBJ2-7 gives the whole variable domain GAGVSQSPSNKVTEKGKDVELRCDPISGHTALYWYRQSLGQGLEFLIYFQGNSAPDKSGLPSDRFSAERTGGSVSTLTIQRTQQEDSAVYLCASSLVGTGSYEQYFGPGTRLTVT.

V and J are TRBV6-2 or TRBV6-3 and TRBJ2-7. This CDR3 is built from 14 residues. Germline CDR1 and CDR2: MNHEY and SVGEGT. CDR3 region: CASNLRGITYEQYF.

The CDR3 sequence: CASSEGQRPSYTF. The chain is built from TRBV7-9 and TRBJ1-2; TCRdb designates TRBD1, a call that cannot be tested without DNA. This CDR3 contains 13 residues. Germline loops: CDR1 SEHNR, CDR2 FQNEAQ (reference sequence).